The 21 T cell receptor beta chains in this list originate from one sample, sequenced in a study of identical twins listed by TCRdb under 2016. Receptors were amplified or captured by 5' RACE. Sequencer: Illumina HiSeq 2000. Clones were called with MiXCR by TCRdb after fastp trimmed the public reads at Q25, and only in-frame beta chains were retained. One record per CDR3 amino acid sequence lists the most common genes and DNA. The sample table contains over 550,000 distinct CDR3 sequences; only one count was recorded for roughly 7.2% of them. 1.6% of the sample is in the top ten clones. The data also belong to a second study, concerning yellow fever vaccine responses in identical twins.

The sample consisted of PBMCs. These receptors were collected from a woman younger than 35 in good health.

The chain combines TRBV28 with TRBJ1-5; TRBD1 matches 7 bases. V was clipped by 6 bases and J by 1 base; unmatched bases: 6. Germline V gene data show CDR1 as MDHEN and CDR2 as SYDVKM. The CDR3 consists of 15 residues. Here the CDR3 DNA reads TGTGCCAGCAGCCCGACAGGGCTCAGCAATCAGCCCCAGCATTTT. Protein sequence: CASSPTGLSNQPQHF. Using reference TRBV28 and TRBJ1-5 for the parts outside the CDR3, the full variable domain is DVKVTQSSRYLVKRTGEKVFLECVQDMDHENMFWYRQDPGLGLRLIYFSYDVKMKEKGDIPEGYSVSREKKERFSLILESASTNQTSMYLCASSPTGLSNQPQHFGDGTRLSIL.

This clonotype was seen ten or more times. V gene TRBV5-1 combines with J gene TRBJ1-5; the match to TRBD1 covers 9 bases. Unmatched junction bases numbered 6, after V lost 4 bases and J lost 4 bases. Germline V CDR1 and CDR2: SGHRS, YFSETQ. There are 15 residues in the CDR3. CDR3 in amino acids: CASSLGTGINQPQHF. The CDR3 DNA reads TGCGCCAGCAGCCTCGGGACAGGGATTAATCAGCCCCAGCATTTT. Full variable domain (rest looked up from reference TRBV5-1 and TRBJ1-5): KAGVTQTPRYLIKTRGQQVTLSCSPISGHRSVSWYQQTPGQGLQFLFEYFSETQRNKGNFPGRFSGRQFSNSRSEMNVSTLELGDSALYLCASSLGTGINQPQHFGDGTRLSIL.

The chain couples TRBV12-3 or TRBV12-4 to TRBJ1-1, with D unclear. Trimming stripped 3 bases from V and 7 bases from J, with 12 bases between. The CDR3 loop spans 13 amino acids. The CDR3 protein is CASSFIQRDEAFF. In DNA, the CDR3 is TGTGCCAGCAGTTTCATCCAAAGGGATGAAGCTTTCTTT.

The table lists this clonotype with many counts. An end of the junction differs from the germline gene, which may be a read error. The V call is TRBV6-5, the J call TRBJ1-4, with D maybe TRBD1 (6 bases). The CDR3 extends over 16 amino acids. Germline CDR1 reads MNHEY; CDR2 reads SVGAGI. The CDR3 sequence is CASSYSIGTTNEKLFF. The CDR3, as DNA: TGTGCCAGCAGTTACTCAATCGGGACAACAAATGAAAAACTGTTTTTT.

This clonotype was seen a handful of times. V usage is TRBV29-1 and J usage is TRBJ2-7, with D possibly matching TRBD2 (5 bases). Germline loops: CDR1 SQVTM, CDR2 ANQGSEA. This CDR3 spans 12 amino acids. V lost 1 base to trimming and J lost 9 bases, with 13 bases between them. The CDR3 bases are TGCAGCGTTGAAGCCCCTAGCTTCGGGCAGTACTTC. It translates to CSVEAPSFGQYF.

This clonotype was counted ten times or more. The chain uses TRBV6-5 and TRBJ2-3; 7 bases agree with TRBD2. Germline values: CDR1 MNHEY, CDR2 SVGAGI. This CDR3 has 15 residues. The V gene end was trimmed by 8 bases and the J gene end by 2 bases; junction bases not matched to a gene: 10. CDR3 nucleotide sequence: TGTGCCAGCTGGCCCGGGGGGATCTACACAGATACGCAGTATTTT. Its translation: CASWPGGIYTDTQYF.

This clonotype occurred many times. V usage is TRBV6-5 and J usage is TRBJ2-1, with 12 bases matching TRBD2. Per germline, CDR1 MNHEY and CDR2 SVGAGI. The CDR3 has 18 residues. J gave up 7 bases and V 2 bases, and 12 bases lay outside the gene matches. CDR3 nucleotides: TGTGCCAGCAGTTACCTGGCTAGCGGGAGGGCAGGATCTAATGAGCAGTTCTTC. It specifies CASSYLASGRAGSNEQFF.

The table lists this clonotype with a few counts. The DNA of the CDR3 is TGCAGTGCAGGGACAGGGGCGTTCGAGCAGTTCTTC. This codes for CSAGTGAFEQFF. The genes are TRBV20-1 and TRBJ2-1, with 10 nucleotides matching TRBD1. The CDR3 covers 12 residues. The trim removed 6 bases at V and 10 bases at J, leaving 6 bases unmatched. Germline V lookup: CDR1 DFQATT, CDR2 SNEGSKA (reference sequence).

The V and J genes are TRBV6-4 and TRBJ2-1; 9 bases line up with TRBD2. The germline CDR1 and CDR2 sequences are MRHNA and SNTAGT. The CDR3 has 15 amino acids. V lost 2 bases, J lost 8 bases, and 7 bases stayed unmatched. The CDR3 protein is CASSDGGGAKDEQFF. CDR3 in DNA: TGTGCCAGCAGTGACGGCGGGGGGGCCAAAGATGAGCAGTTCTTC.

This clonotype was seen more than once but under ten times. V usage is TRBV28 and J usage is TRBJ1-4, with a possible D match to TRBD1 (5 bases). Trimming left V 10 bases short and J 7 bases short, with 16 bases between. This CDR3 comprises 13 residues. Germline loops: CDR1 MDHEN, CDR2 SYDVKM. CDR3 in amino acids: CATKGTSSEKLFF. The CDR3 region has the DNA TGTGCCACTAAAGGGACTTCTAGTGAAAAACTGTTTTTT.

The V and J genes are TRBV3-1 and TRBJ2-5; 11 bases line up with TRBD1. Germline CDR1 reads LGHDT; CDR2 reads YNNKEL (reference sequence). The CDR3 loop spans 15 amino acids. The ends lost 5 bases at V and 5 bases at J; junction bases unmatched: 7. The CDR3 protein is CASSFRTGGVETQYF. In DNA form, the CDR3 reads TGTGCCAGCAGCTTCCGGACAGGGGGCGTCGAGACCCAGTACTTC.

This clonotype was seen only a few times. The gene calls are TRBV7-9 and TRBJ1-1; D unclear. V lost 2 bases and J 0 bases, leaving 7 bases between the germline ends. This CDR3 comprises 14 residues. The germline V gene encodes CDR1 SEHNR and CDR2 FQNEAQ (reference sequence). In DNA, the CDR3 is TGTGCCAGCAGCTTATCAACAGTGAACACTGAAGCTTTCTTT. Its protein product is CASSLSTVNTEAFF. The full variable domain, in which reference TRBV7-9 and TRBJ1-1 provide the parts outside the CDR3, is DTGVSQNPRHKITKRGQNVTFRCDPISEHNRLYWYRQTLGQGPEFLTYFQNEAQLEKSRLLSDRFSAERPKGSFSTLEIQRTEQGDSAMYLCASSLSTVNTEAFFGQGTRLTVV.

This clonotype has a count of ten or more. The V gene is TRBV7-9, the J gene TRBJ2-7; a weak D match, TRBD2 (5 bases). Germline values: CDR1 SEHNR, CDR2 FQNEAQ (reference sequence). This CDR3 spans 14 amino acids. V was shortened by 1 base and J by 0 bases, with 7 bases between the two germline ends. CDR3 coding DNA: TGTGCCAGCAGCTTAGGCCGGGACTCCTACGAGCAGTACGTC. This sequence encodes CASSLGRDSYEQYV.

The rearrangement uses TRBV20-1 and TRBJ2-1; a possible D gene is TRBD2 (6 bases). Trimming removed 1 base from V and 7 bases from J, with 17 bases in between. The CDR3 extends over 15 amino acids. From germline, CDR1 is DFQATT and CDR2 SNEGSKA (reference sequence). CDR3: CSARVDVGGRNEQFF. The DNA of the CDR3 is TGCAGTGCTAGAGTGGACGTGGGGGGAAGGAATGAGCAGTTCTTC.

This rearrangement joins TRBV5-1 to TRBJ1-6, with D tentatively TRBD1 (5 bases). From germline, CDR1 is SGHRS and CDR2 YFSETQ. CDR3 length: 13 amino acids. Trimming took 1 base from V and 8 from J, leaving 7 bases between them. The CDR3 region is CASSLLTDSPLHF. CDR3 sequence (DNA): TGCGCCAGCAGCTTGCTGACAGATTCACCCCTCCACTTT.

The genes are TRBV29-1 and TRBJ2-3; D is possibly TRBD1 (5 bases). From germline, CDR1 is SQVTM and CDR2 ANQGSEA. The CDR3 totals 14 residues. Trimming pared 5 bases from V and 2 bases from J, leaving 14 bases between. The CDR3 DNA sequence: TGCAGCGTTCCAAAACAGGCACACACAGATACGCAGTATTTT. Translation: CSVPKQAHTDTQYF.

Many counts were recorded for this clonotype. The chain recombines TRBV12-3 or TRBV12-4 with TRBJ1-4, with 9 bases lining up with TRBD1. V gave up 6 bases and J gave up 10 bases; unmatched junction bases: 6. This CDR3 has 13 residues. In nucleotides, the CDR3 is TGTGCCAGCAGGGGACAGGGACGGGGAAAACTGTTTTTT. Translating it yields CASRGQGRGKLFF.

There are many counts of this clonotype. This sequence joins TRBV12-3 or TRBV12-4 and TRBJ2-7, with D possibly being TRBD1 (5 bases). The CDR3 has 12 residues. The V and J ends lost 6 bases and 3 bases respectively, with 9 bases between them. The CDR3 region has the DNA TGTGCCAGCAGCCAGACAGACTACGAGCAGTACTTC. This translates into CASSQTDYEQYF.

V gene TRBV12-3 or TRBV12-4 combines with J gene TRBJ2-2; D remains unclear. Trimming removed 6 bases at V and 4 bases at J, with 15 bases between. The CDR3 runs 15 residues. This CDR3 is CASSTSATGTGELFF. The CDR3 DNA reads TGTGCCAGCAGCACCTCCGCGACTGGCACCGGGGAGCTGTTTTTT.

A few counts support this clonotype. The V gene is TRBV20-1, the J gene TRBJ1-5, with 8 bases aligning to TRBD1. The V gene end was trimmed by 0 bases and the J gene end by 4 bases; junction bases not matched to a gene: 5. The CDR3 sequence is 15 residues long. Germline V gene data show CDR1 as DFQATT and CDR2 as SNEGSKA (reference sequence). The CDR3 loop is CSARDRGLSNQPQHF. The CDR3, as DNA: TGCAGTGCTAGAGACAGGGGGCTTTCTAATCAGCCCCAGCATTTT.

This sequence joins TRBV4-1 and TRBJ2-7, with D perhaps TRBD1 (5 bases). Trimming shortened V by 4 bases and J by 4 bases, and 11 bases separated the two germline ends. The CDR3 runs 13 residues. The germline gives CDR1 MGHRA, CDR2 YSYEKL. The chain's CDR3 is CASSPSQGYEQYV. CDR3 nucleotide sequence: TGCGCCAGCAGCCCGAGTCAGGGTTACGAGCAGTACGTC.